One T cell receptor (beta chain) is described in this entry. The study sequenced TCR beta in blood CD8+ and CD4+ T cells. In the multiple sclerosis control group, patients were treatment-naive and had stable or active relapsing-remitting disease. Negative isolation yielded CD4+ and CD8+ T cells, and FACS enriched TEMRA cells. This record belongs to a study of CD8 T cells in Susac syndrome. The CDR3 runs 15 residues. V was cut by 0 bases and J by 3 bases, with 9 bases left in between. Germline-derived CDR1 and CDR2 are DFQATT and SNEGSKA (reference sequence). The authors reverse transcribed roughly 0.5 to 1 ug RNA with random hexamers. An immunoSEQ multiplex PCR amplified TCR beta CDR3 over 54 Vbeta and 13 Jbeta. TCRdb used MiXCR to reprocess the immunoSEQ multiplex PCR reads, holding one entry per CDR3 protein. The data show approximately 110,000 distinct CDR3 sequences, 85% to 95% seen once.

This chain connects TRBV20-1 to TRBJ1-6, with no clear D. The sequenced sample consisted of CD8+ T cells from PBMCs. The receptor was derived from a human donor with multiple sclerosis. CDR3 protein: CSAREVPLYNSPLHF. CDR3 nucleotide sequence: TGCAGTGCTAGAGAGGTCCCCCTCTATAATTCACCCCTCCACTTT.